A selection of T cell receptor beta chains follows, all from one sample in a study of blood T cell repertoires in COVID-19. Generated by immunoSEQ multiplex PCR, the TCRdb table keeps only in-frame clones and is missing some. The data hold hundreds of thousands of clones, with around 88% observed a single time. Source material: peripheral blood. These receptors were collected from a woman under 40 with COVID-19, enrolled during active disease. Each CDR3 is given with its conserved first and last residue. Fields, in order: clone size, D gene, J gene, V gene, CDR3 protein, CDR3 DNA. The D gene is left open where the match is weak. Some rows have no size entry. The others give once, few or many, or a class for an expanded clone.

>-|TRBD2|TRBJ2-3|TRBV2
CASSEGPAGVITDTQYF
TGTGCCAGCAGTGAGGGGCCAGCGGGGGTTATCACAGATACGCAGTATTTT
>-|-|TRBJ1-3|TRBV5-1
CASSTQVGAGNTIYF
TGCGCCAGCAGCACACAGGTGGGCGCTGGAAACACCATATATTTT
>-|-|TRBJ2-7|TRBV6-5
CASSSRVGEQYF
TGTGCCAGCAGCAGCAGGGTTGGAGAGCAGTACTTC
>-|TRBD1|TRBJ1-1|TRBV6-5
CASSFTGDTEAFF
TGTGCCAGCAGTTTTACAGGGGACACTGAAGCTTTCTTT
>-|TRBD2|TRBJ2-3|TRBV6-2/TRBV6-3
CASSYVRGSTDTQYF
TGTGCCAGCAGTTACGTGCGGGGGAGCACAGATACGCAGTATTTT
>-|-|TRBJ1-4|TRBV19
CASSRTGFRFEKLFF
TGTGCCAGTAGCAGAACAGGGTTCAGGTTTGAAAAACTGTTTTTT
>-|TRBD2|TRBJ2-1|TRBV11-2
CASSLDPGLAGAYNEQFF
TGTGCCAGCAGCTTAGATCCGGGACTAGCGGGGGCCTACAATGAGCAGTTCTTC
>-|TRBD2|TRBJ2-3|TRBV28
CASSFSWGLAGALLNTDTQYF
TGTGCCAGCAGCTTTTCCTGGGGACTAGCGGGGGCCCTTTTAAACACAGATACGCAGTATTTT
>once|TRBD1|TRBJ1-1|TRBV19
CASRVGQGRPTEAFF
TGTGCCAGCAGGGTCGGACAGGGGAGGCCCACTGAAGCTTTCTTT
>-|TRBD1|TRBJ1-2|TRBV2
CASRGIRDRVGYTF
TGTGCCAGCAGGGGTATAAGGGACAGGGTCGGCTACACCTTC
>few|-|TRBJ2-1|TRBV6-2/TRBV6-3
CASSYSVRESSYNEQFF
TGTGCCAGCAGTTACTCCGTTCGGGAAAGCTCCTACAATGAGCAGTTCTTC
>-|TRBD2|TRBJ2-1|TRBV3-1/TRBV3-2
CASSQSGGDNEQFF
TGTGCCAGCAGCCAAAGCGGGGGGGACAATGAGCAGTTCTTC
>-|TRBD2|TRBJ2-3|TRBV5-6
CASSQDSGSSTDTQYF
TGTGCCAGCAGCCAGGATAGCGGGAGTAGCACAGATACGCAGTATTTT
>-|-|TRBJ1-1|TRBV5-1
CASSFGAGEAFF
TGCGCCAGCAGCTTTGGGGCAGGGGAAGCTTTCTTT
>-|-|TRBJ2-7|TRBV7-2
CASSALGGRPSYEQYF
TGTGCCAGCAGCGCCCTTGGAGGGCGTCCATCCTACGAGCAGTACTTC
>-|-|TRBJ1-1|TRBV6-6
CALGRSTEAFF
TGTGCCCTCGGTCGTAGCACTGAAGCTTTCTTT
>-|TRBD2|TRBJ2-2|TRBV5-1
CASSSGLGSYGELFF
TGCGCCAGCAGCTCGGGACTAGGGTCGTACGGGGAGCTGTTTTTT
>-|TRBD2|TRBJ2-7|TRBV4-3
CASSQEVGGSEQYF
TGCGCCAGCAGCCAAGAGGTCGGGGGGTCCGAGCAGTACTTC